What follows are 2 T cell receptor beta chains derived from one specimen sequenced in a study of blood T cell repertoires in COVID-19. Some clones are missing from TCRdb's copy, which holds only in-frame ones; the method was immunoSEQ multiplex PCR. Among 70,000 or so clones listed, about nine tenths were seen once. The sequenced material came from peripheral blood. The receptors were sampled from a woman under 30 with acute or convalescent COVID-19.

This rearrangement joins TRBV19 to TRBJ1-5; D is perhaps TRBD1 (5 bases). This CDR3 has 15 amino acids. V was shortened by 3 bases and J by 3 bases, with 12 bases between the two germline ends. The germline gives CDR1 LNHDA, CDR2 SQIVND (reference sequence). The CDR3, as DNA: TGTGCCAGTAGTATCCGAGACAGAGTCAATCAGCCCCAGCATTTT. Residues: CASSIRDRVNQPQHF.

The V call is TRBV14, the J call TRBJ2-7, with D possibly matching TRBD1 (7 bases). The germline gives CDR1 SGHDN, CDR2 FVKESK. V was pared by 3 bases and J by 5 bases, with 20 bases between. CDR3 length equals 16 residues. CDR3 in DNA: TGTGCCAGCAGCCATGGGGTGTGGCAGGGGGGTGACGAGCAGTACTTC. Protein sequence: CASSHGVWQGGDEQYF. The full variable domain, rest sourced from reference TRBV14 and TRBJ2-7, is EAGVTQFPSHSVIEKGQTVTLRCDPISGHDNLYWYRRVMGKEIKFLLHFVKESKQDESGMPNNRFLAERTGGTYSTLKVQPAELEDSGVYFCASSHGVWQGGDEQYFGPGTRLTVT.